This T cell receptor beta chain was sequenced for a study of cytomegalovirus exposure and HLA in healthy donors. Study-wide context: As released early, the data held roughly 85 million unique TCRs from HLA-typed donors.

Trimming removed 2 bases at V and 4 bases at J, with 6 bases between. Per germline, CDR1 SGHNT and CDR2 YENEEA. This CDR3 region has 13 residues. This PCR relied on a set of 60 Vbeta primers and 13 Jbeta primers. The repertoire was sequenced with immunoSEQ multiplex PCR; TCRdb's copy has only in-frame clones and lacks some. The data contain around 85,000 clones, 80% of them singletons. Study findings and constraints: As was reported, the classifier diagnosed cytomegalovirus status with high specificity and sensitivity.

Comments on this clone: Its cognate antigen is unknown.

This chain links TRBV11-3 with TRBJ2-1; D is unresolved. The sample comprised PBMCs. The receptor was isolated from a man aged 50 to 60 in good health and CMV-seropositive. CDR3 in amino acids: CASSLNEYNEQFF. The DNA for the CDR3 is TGTGCCAGCAGCTTAAACGAGTACAATGAGCAGTTCTTC. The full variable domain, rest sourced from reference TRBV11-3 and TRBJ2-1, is EAGVVQSPRYKIIEKKQPVAFWCNPISGHNTLYWYLQNLGQGPELLIRYENEEAVDDSQLPKDRFSAERLKGVDSTLKIQPAELGDSAVYLCASSLNEYNEQFFGPGTRLTVL.